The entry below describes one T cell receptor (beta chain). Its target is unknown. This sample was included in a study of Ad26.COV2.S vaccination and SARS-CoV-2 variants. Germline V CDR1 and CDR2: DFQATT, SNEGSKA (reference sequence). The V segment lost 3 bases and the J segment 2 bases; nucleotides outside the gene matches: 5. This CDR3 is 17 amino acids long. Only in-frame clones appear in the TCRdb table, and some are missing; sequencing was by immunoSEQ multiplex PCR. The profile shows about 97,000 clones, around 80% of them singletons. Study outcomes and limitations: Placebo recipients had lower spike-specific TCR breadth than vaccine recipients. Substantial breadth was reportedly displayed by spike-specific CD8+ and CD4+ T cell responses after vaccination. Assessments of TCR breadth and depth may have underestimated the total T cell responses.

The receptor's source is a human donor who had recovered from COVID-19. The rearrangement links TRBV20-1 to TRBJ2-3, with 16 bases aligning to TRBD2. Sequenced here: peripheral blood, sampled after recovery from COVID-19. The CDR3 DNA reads TGCAGTGCTAGTGGGACTAGCGGGGGGGATAACACAGATACGCAGTATTTT. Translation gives CSASGTSGGDNTDTQYF.